The 3 T cell receptor beta chains below come from one sample, sequenced in a study of shared clonotypes between healthy human individuals. The method was immunoSEQ multiplex PCR; TCRdb's version includes in-frame clones alone and lacks a portion of them. The table records around 1.1 million clones, 75% to 80% of them present only once. The sequenced material came from memory CD4+ T cells from PBMCs. Subset defined: CD45RA-negative fraction. The receptors here all came from a man younger than 35 in good health. Some clones in this sample may be carry-over from other donors' samples.

The CDR3 here is CAISEWTGGNGYTF. Written as DNA, the CDR3 is TGTGCCATCAGTGAGTGGACGGGAGGGAATGGCTACACCTTC. The V gene is TRBV10-3, the J gene TRBJ1-2, with D unresolved. Germline CDR1 is ENHRY and CDR2 is SYGVKD. There are 14 residues in the CDR3. V lost 1 base, J lost 6 bases, and 12 bases lay in between.

This sequence joins TRBV29-1 and TRBJ1-1, with 10 bases identical to TRBD1. V lost 6 bases to trimming and J lost 0 bases; unmatched junction nucleotides: 10. Germline-derived CDR1 and CDR2 are SQVTM and ANQGSEA. The CDR3 loop spans 16 amino acids. The CDR3 DNA follows: TGCAGCGTCACGGGACAGGGGACTATTTTGAACACTGAAGCTTTCTTT. Residues: CSVTGQGTILNTEAFF.

Remarks on this clone: A far larger clone is one base from this, pointing to a likely read error. Other DNA sequences of this sample code for an identical CDR3. The DNA of the CDR3 is TGCGCCAGCAGCTTGGAGGGACAGGGCTATGGCTACACCTTC. Its protein is CASSLEGQGYGYTF. The rearrangement joins TRBV5-1 to TRBJ1-2, with 9 bases lining up with TRBD1. The germline CDR1 and CDR2 sequences are SGHRS and YFSETQ. J lost 4 bases, V lost 0 bases, and 1 base had no gene match. CDR3 length: 14 residues.